This TCR beta chain was identified during a study of blood T cells in healthy people across ages (dated by TCRdb to between 2015 and 2016). About the study as a whole: In model experiments, template switching captured roughly one uniquely barcoded TCR beta cDNA molecule for every two T cells. To avoid experimental bias, donors of different ages were randomly spread across the sequencing lanes. The study analyzed two additional independent replicas of 1 million unique cDNA reads from the same blood draw for two donors, one aged 18 to 29 and one aged 80 or older. The donors were split into four age groups: young (average 16 years), middle-aged (39), aged (roughly 68) and long-lived (approximately 80). Using deep sequencing normalized with unique cDNA molecular identifiers, the study measured how TCR beta repertoire diversity changes with age.

Donors were around 37 systemically healthy Caucasian individuals from Russia aged roughly 6 to 100 years. About 9.1 milliliters of peripheral blood were collected from each donor into EDTA-treated Vacutainer tubes. PBMCs were isolated by Ficoll-Paque density-gradient centrifugation, with at least 6 million obtained per sample. Trizol reagent was used to extract total RNA from PBMCs, with at least 5.5 micrograms per sample. Naive CD45RAhigh/CD27high T cell percentages were measured by flow cytometry on a PBMC aliquot from every donor. Preparation of the library involved 5' RACE. The instrument was an Illumina HiSeq 2500. A second PCR of roughly 6 to 11 cycles was run with a J-beta primer mix and a sample-barcoded 5' primer. A unique molecular identifier was introduced onto each TCR beta cDNA molecule by a template-switch 5' adaptor carrying 12 random nucleotides. At least 3 million CDR3-containing paired-end reads were obtained from each sample. First-strand cDNA synthesis was performed from all RNA using the Mint cDNA synthesis kit, with priming by a TRBC-specific oligonucleotide. All cDNA was treated with uracil-DNA glycosylase and then went through a first 18-cycle PCR with the universal primers M1SS and BC2_uni_R. The study's own analysis went as follows. Normalization of each sample was performed by random selection of 1 million high-quality reads, each carrying a distinct molecular identifier. Reads with shared molecular identifiers were discarded instead of being binned into consensus sequences. MiTCR, with a Q25 quality threshold and the strictest error-elimination algorithm, was used for CDR3 identification, clonotype clustering and error correction. A nonparametric unseen species model with Euler transformation was used to estimate lower-bound total TCR beta diversity. Clones were called with MiXCR by TCRdb after fastp trimmed the public reads at Q25, and only in-frame beta chains were retained. Rows matching on CDR3 protein sequence are summarized as one entry with the most common DNA and genes. TCRdb, not the authors, supplied the V and J calls. The sample table contains 270,000 or so distinct CDR3 sequences; only one count was recorded for roughly 26% of them. The ten largest clonotypes hold around 29% of the sample.

Reading the germline V gene gives CDR1 MDHEN and CDR2 SYDVKM. From cysteine to phenylalanine, the CDR3 is 13 amino acids long. Of the read, only the CDR3 DNA is kept; its 39 bases are in frame from base 1. V is cut by 3 bases and J by 4 bases, and the space between the germline ends is 9 bases. Summary of the overall study and its limitations: Observed TCR beta diversity correlated strongly with the percentage of naive T cells measured by flow cytometry. Total diversity estimates from one million sequenced T cells were considered lower bounds and underestimates. Observed TCR beta diversity per million T cells fell roughly linearly with age, and a significant reduction was already apparent by age around 36. Because donor CMV infection status was unknown, age-related changes in expanded clonotypes were potentially confounded. The long-lived group showed more naive CD4+ T cells, fewer expanded clones and increased TCR diversity than the aged group, suggesting age selection. Because profiling used bulk unsorted PBMCs, naive and antigen-experienced compartments could not be compared conclusively.

Comments on this clonotype: Its binding antigen is unknown. No base qualities exist here, and no much larger clone lies one base off it.

The TCR originated in a woman between 65 and 79 years old in good health. Sequencing used blood. The chain is assembled from TRBV28 and TRBJ1-1; no D gene call is confident. The CDR3: CASSFVDTTEAFF. The sequence in DNA is TGTGCCAGCAGTTTCGTCGACACCACTGAAGCTTTCTTT.